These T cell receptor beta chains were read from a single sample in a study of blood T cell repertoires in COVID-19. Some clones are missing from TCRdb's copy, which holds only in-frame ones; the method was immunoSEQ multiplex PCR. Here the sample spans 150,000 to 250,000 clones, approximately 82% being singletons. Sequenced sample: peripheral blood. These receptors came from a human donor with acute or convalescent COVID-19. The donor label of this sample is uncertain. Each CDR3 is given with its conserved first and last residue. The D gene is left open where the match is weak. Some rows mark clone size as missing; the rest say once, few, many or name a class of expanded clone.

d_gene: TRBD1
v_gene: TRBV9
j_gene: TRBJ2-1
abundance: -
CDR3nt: TGTGCCAGCAGCGTAGCTACGGGCGTGACAGGGATTTACAATGAGCAGTTCTTC
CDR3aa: CASSVATGVTGIYNEQFF

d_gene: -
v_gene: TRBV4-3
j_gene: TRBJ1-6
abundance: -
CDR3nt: TGCGCCAGCAGCCAAGATCAGGGCGACTCCTATAATTCACCCCTCCACTTT
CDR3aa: CASSQDQGDSYNSPLHF

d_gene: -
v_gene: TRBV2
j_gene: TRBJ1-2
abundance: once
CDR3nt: TGTGCCAGCAGTGAAGCGCAGACAGGCCCCCCTGGCTACACCTTC
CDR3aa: CASSEAQTGPPGYTF

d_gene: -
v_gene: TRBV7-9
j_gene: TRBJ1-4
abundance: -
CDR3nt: TGTGCCAGCAGCTTAGATGTTACAACTAATGAAAAACTGTTTTTT
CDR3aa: CASSLDVTTNEKLFF

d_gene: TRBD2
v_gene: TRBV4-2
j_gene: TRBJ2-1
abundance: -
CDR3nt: TGTGCCAGCAGCCAAGCGACTAGCGGGTGGGGCAAAGAGGGCGAGCAGTTCTTC
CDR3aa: CASSQATSGWGKEGEQFF

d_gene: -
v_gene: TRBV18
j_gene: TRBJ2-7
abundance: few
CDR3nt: TGTGCCAGCTCACCCGGTCCCCCCCCCTACGAGCAGTACTTC
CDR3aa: CASSPGPPPYEQYF

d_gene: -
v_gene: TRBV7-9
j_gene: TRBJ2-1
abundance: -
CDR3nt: TGTGCCAGCAGCTTGAGCAGGGGGGTATACAATGAGCAGTTCTTC
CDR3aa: CASSLSRGVYNEQFF

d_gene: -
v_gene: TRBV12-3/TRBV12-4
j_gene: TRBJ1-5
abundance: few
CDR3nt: TGTGCCAGCAGTCCGGGGGGCAATCAGCCCCAGCATTTT
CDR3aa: CASSPGGNQPQHF

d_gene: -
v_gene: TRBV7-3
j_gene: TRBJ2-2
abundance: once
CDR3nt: TGTGCCAGCAGAACCCGGACCGGGGAGCTGTTTTTT
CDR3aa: CASRTRTGELFF

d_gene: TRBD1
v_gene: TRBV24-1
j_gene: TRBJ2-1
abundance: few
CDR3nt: TGTGCCACCAGTGATTCGACACAGGGGGCGGGCAATGAGCAGTTCTTC
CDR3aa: CATSDSTQGAGNEQFF

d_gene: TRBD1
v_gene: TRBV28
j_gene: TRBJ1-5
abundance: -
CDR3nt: TGTGCCAGCAGGGGACAGGGACCTAATCAGCCCCAGCATTTT
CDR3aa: CASRGQGPNQPQHF

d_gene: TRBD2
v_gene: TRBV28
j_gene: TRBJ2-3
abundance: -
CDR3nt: TGTGCCAGCACCGCAACTAGCGGGAGGTTGGGCACAGATACGCAGTATTTT
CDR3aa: CASTATSGRLGTDTQYF

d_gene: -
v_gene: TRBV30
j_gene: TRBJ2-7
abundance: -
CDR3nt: TGTGCCTGGAGTGTACTCTGGGACACCACCTACGAGCAGTACTTC
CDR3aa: CAWSVLWDTTYEQYF

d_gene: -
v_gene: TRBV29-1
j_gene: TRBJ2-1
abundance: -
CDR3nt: TGCAGCGCTTCTTACTTGAATGAGCAGTTCTTC
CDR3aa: CSASYLNEQFF

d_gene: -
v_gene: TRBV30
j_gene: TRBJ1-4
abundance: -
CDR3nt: TGTGCCTGCGGCAGGGGCGTGGGTGAAAAACTGTTTTTT
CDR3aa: CACGRGVGEKLFF

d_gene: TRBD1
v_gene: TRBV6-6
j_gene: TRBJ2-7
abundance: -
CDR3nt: TGTGCCAGCAGTCCCGGGACAGGGGGCGCCTACGAGCAGTACTTC
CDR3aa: CASSPGTGGAYEQYF

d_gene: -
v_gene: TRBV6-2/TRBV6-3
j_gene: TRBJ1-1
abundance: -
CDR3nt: TGTGCCAGCAGTTTAGTAAAGGTGGGGGGCACTGAAGCTTTCTTT
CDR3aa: CASSLVKVGGTEAFF

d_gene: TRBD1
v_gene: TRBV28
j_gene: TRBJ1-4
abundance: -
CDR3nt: TGTGCCAGCAGTTGGGGGACAGGGTGGCCTAATGAAAAACTGTTTTTT
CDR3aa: CASSWGTGWPNEKLFF

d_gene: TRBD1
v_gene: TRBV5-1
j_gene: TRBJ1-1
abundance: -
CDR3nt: TGCGCCAGCAGCCTGGGACAGGGGGCAGGGAAGAACACTGAAGCTTTCTTT
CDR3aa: CASSLGQGAGKNTEAFF

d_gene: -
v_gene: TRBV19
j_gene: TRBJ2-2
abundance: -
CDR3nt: TGTGCCAGTAGTATTACGGGAGTGAACACCGGGGAGCTGTTTTTT
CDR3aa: CASSITGVNTGELFF

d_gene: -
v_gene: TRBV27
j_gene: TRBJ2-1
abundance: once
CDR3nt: TGTGCCAGCAGTGGTTTACAACAGGGTAATGAGCAGTTCTTC
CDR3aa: CASSGLQQGNEQFF

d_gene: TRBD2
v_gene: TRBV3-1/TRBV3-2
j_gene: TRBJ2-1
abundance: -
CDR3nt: TGTGCCAGCAGCCAAGGGGCTAGCGGGAGTAATGAGCAGTTCTTC
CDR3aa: CASSQGASGSNEQFF

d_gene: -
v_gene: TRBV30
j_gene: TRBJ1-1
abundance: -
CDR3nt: TGTGCCTGGAGTGGAGGCAGGGAGGACACTGAAGCTTTCTTT
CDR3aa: CAWSGGREDTEAFF

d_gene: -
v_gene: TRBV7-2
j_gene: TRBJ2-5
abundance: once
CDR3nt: TGTGCCAGCAGCTCCCTGGAGGGTCAGGGAGCGACCCAGTACTTC
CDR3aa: CASSSLEGQGATQYF

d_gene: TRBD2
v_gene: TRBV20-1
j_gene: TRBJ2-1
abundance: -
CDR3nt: TGCAGTGCTAGTGGACTAGCTCTCAATGAGCAGTTCTTC
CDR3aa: CSASGLALNEQFF

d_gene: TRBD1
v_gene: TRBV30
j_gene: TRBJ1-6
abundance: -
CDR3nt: TGTGCCTGGAGGGACAGGGTCGATTCACCCCTCCACTTT
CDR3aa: CAWRDRVDSPLHF

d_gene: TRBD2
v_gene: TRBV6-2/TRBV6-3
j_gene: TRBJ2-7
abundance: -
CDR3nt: TGTGCCAGCAGTTACGGGCTAGCGGGAGGCGAGCAGTACTTC
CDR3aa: CASSYGLAGGEQYF

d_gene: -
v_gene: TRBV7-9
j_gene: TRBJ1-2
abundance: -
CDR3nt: TGTGCCAGCAGCCAGGGAGGGTCCTATGGCTACACCTTC
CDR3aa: CASSQGGSYGYTF

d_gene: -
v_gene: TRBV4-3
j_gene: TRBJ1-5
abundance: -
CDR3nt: TGCGCCAGCAGCCAAGACGTACTTAGCAATCAGCCCCAGCATTTT
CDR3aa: CASSQDVLSNQPQHF

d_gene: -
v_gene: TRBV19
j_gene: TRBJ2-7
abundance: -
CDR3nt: TGTGCCAGTAGTATGAGGACACGCTCCTACGAGCAGTACTTC
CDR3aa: CASSMRTRSYEQYF

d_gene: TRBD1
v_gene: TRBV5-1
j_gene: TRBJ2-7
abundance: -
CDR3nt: TGCGCCAGCAGCAGCGGGACAGGGGGCAACTACGAGCAGTACTTC
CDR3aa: CASSSGTGGNYEQYF

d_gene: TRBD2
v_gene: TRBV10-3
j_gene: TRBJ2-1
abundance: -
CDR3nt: TGTGCCATCAGTGAAGGCGGGAGTTACAATGAGCAGTTCTTC
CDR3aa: CAISEGGSYNEQFF

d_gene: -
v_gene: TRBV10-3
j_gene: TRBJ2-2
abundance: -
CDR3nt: TGTGCCATCGGGGCCACCGGGGAGCTGTTTTTT
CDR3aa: CAIGATGELFF

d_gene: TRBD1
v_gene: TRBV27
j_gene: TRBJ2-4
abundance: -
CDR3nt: TGTGCCAGCCGAGGGACAGGGATTATCAAAAACATTCAGTACTTC
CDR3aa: CASRGTGIIKNIQYF

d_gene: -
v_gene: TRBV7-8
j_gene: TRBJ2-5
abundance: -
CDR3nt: TGTGCCAGCAGCCTCCGGGTCCCTACCCAGTACTTC
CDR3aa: CASSLRVPTQYF

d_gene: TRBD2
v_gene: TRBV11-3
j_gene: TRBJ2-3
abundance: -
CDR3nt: TGTGCCAGCAGCTTAGTCAGGACTAGCGGGAGAGATACGCAGTATTTT
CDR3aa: CASSLVRTSGRDTQYF

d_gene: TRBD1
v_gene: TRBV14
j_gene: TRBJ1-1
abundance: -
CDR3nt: TGTGCCAGCAGCCAAATAGACAGGGGGCTCACTGAAGCTTTCTTT
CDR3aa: CASSQIDRGLTEAFF

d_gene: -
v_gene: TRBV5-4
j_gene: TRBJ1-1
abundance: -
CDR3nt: TGTGCCAGCAGCTTCAGTACGAACACTGAAGCTTTCTTT
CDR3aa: CASSFSTNTEAFF

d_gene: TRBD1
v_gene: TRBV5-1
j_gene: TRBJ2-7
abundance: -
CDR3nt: TGCGCCAGCACCCCGGACAGGGGGGTGTACGAGCAGTACTTC
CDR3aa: CASTPDRGVYEQYF

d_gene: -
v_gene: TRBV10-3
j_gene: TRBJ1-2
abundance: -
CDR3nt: TGTGCCATCCACCCGGGCCTCAGGGAGGACTATGGCTACACCTTC
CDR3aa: CAIHPGLREDYGYTF

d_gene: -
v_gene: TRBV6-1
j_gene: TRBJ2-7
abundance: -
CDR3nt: TGTGCCAGCAGTGACGGGGGACGGCTCCTAGAGCAGTACTTC
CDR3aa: CASSDGGRLLEQYF

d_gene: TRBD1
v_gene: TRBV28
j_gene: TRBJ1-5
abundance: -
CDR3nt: TGTGCCAGCAGTCCCGAGGGACAGGGAGCGTGGCAGCCCCAGCATTTT
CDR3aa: CASSPEGQGAWQPQHF

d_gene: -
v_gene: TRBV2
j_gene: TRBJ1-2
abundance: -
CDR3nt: TGTGCCAGCGGCAAGGACAAGCTGACCTATGGCTACACCTTC
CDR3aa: CASGKDKLTYGYTF

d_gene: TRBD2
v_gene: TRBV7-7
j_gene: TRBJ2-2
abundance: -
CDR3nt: TGTGCCAGCAGCTGGACTAGCCTCGACGGGGAGCTGTTTTTT
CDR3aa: CASSWTSLDGELFF

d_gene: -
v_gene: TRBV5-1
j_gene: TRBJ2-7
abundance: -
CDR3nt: TGCGCCAGCAGCTTGAAGGGGCTGGGGAACGAGCAGTACTTC
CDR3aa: CASSLKGLGNEQYF

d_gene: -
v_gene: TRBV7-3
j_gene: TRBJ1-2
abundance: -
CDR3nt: TGTGCCAGCAGCCTGGACACCAACTATGGCTACACCTTC
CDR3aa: CASSLDTNYGYTF